Detailed here is one T cell receptor beta chain. As yet, its antigen is unknown. The sample comes from a study of T cell responses to AZD1222 COVID-19 vaccine. General study findings and limits: Among the donors, most were white British and more were female, and clonal diversity was possibly underestimated. Rises in breadth and depth of Spike-specific TCRs came after two AZD1222 doses.

V gave up 5 bases and J gave up 7 bases, with 11 bases separating them. This CDR3 comprises 13 residues. Germline CDR1 is MDHEN and CDR2 is SYDVKM. Using immunoSEQ multiplex PCR, the repertoire was profiled, and TCRdb retains in-frame clones only, with some absent. The repertoire includes about 140,000 clones, 85% to 90% of them detected once, and 3.1% sits in the top ten. Both about-4-week and about-12-week second-dose recipients were combined. This receptor was obtained from an adult who received the AZD1222 COVID-19 vaccine. The gene calls are TRBV28 and TRBJ1-4; no clear D. The source was peripheral blood, collected 28 days after the second AZD1222 dose. This CDR3 is CASSPNPREKLFF. The CDR3 DNA reads as TGTGCCAGCAGTCCCAACCCGCGTGAAAAACTGTTTTTT.